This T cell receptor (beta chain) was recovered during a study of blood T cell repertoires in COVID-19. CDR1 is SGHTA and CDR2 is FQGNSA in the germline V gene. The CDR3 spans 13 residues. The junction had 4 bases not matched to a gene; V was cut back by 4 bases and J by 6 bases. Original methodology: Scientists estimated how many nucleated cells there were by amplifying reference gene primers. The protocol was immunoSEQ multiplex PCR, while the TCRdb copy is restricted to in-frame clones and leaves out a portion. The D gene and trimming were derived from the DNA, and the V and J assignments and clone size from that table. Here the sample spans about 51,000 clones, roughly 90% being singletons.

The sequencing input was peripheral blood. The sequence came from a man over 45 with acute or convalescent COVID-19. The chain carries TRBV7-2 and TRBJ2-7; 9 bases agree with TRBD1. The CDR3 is CASSWGQGTEQYF. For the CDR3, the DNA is TGTGCCAGCAGCTGGGGACAGGGAACCGAGCAGTACTTC.